In this sample, the clone carrying this TCR beta chain turned up many times. As yet, its antigen is unknown. This entry is derived from a study of neurological immune-mediated disorders. TCRdb processed the 5' RACE reads anew with MiXCR; each CDR3 protein has one entry. The sample shows fewer than 50,000 distinct CDR3 sequences, approximately 12% of them seen only once. V lost 4 bases to trimming and J lost 2 bases, with 16 bases between them. In germline, CDR1 is SGHDT, CDR2 YYEEEE. CDR3 length: 17 residues. Study-level findings and limits: None of the CDR3 amino acid sequences in expanded clones turned up in more than one subject, which points to private repertoires in all groups.

Noted time point: longitudinal time-point 3. The sequenced sample was PBMCs. The chain uses TRBV5-6 and TRBJ2-6, with D perhaps TRBD1 (5 bases). The source is a man aged 25 to 40 in good health. The CDR3 bases are TGTGCCAGCAGCGGGCAGGGAATTCTACCTGGGGCCAACGTCCTGACTTTC. Protein product: CASSGQGILPGANVLTF.